Described below is a single T cell receptor (beta chain) sequence and its context. This record comes from a study of blood T cell repertoires in COVID-19. Germline trimming cut 4 bases from V and 2 bases from J; bases unmatched to any gene: 5. The CDR3 totals 14 residues. Germline-derived CDR1 and CDR2 are PRHDT and FYEKMQ (reference sequence). Original data processing: The authors estimated nucleated cell counts from reference gene primer amplification. Measured with immunoSEQ multiplex PCR; TCRdb has only the in-frame clones, and not every one. V and J calls plus clone size are reproduced from that table; the DNA served to infer D and trimming. The profile shows around 370,000 clones, 87% of them singletons.

This sequence originates from a woman aged 50 to 65 with COVID-19, enrolled during active disease. This sequence joins TRBV13 and TRBJ2-7, with 7 bases that match TRBD2. Sequenced sample: peripheral blood. The CDR3 DNA is TGTGCCAGCAGCTCACCTAGCGGCCCCTACGAGCAGTACTTC. It is translated as CASSSPSGPYEQYF.